The 2 T cell receptor beta chains reported below all come from one sample, sequenced in a study of metastatic and nonmetastatic thyroid tumors. TCRdb reassembled clones from the PCR reads with MiXCR. The data hold approximately 44,000 clones, with 25% to 30% observed a single time. There were no patients who had received any treatment before thyroid surgery. The specimen was blood. These TCRs come from a male donor with papillary thyroid cancer or a benign thyroid nodule (not recorded which). Some clones in this sample may be carry-over from other donors' samples.

V and J are TRBV20-1 and TRBJ2-7; 9 bases are shared with TRBD1. Germline V gene data show CDR1 as DFQATT and CDR2 as SNEGSKA (reference sequence). The CDR3 has 15 amino acids. V lost 3 bases, J lost 3 bases, and 9 bases stayed unmatched. The CDR3 protein is CSARAGQGLGYEQYF. The CDR3 DNA follows: TGCAGTGCTAGGGCAGGACAGGGGCTTGGCTACGAGCAGTACTTC.

For this clone: Relative to the germline gene, one junction end is altered; a read error may explain this. V gene TRBV6-2 or TRBV6-3 combines with J gene TRBJ1-6, with D perhaps matching TRBD1 (6 bases). Germline V lookup: CDR1 MNHEY, CDR2 SVGEGT. The CDR3 loop spans 18 amino acids. CDR3 nucleotides: TGTGCCAGCAGTTACTCCATGGGAGTCGGGGGCTATAATTCACGCCTCCTCTTT. This codes for CASSYSMGVGGYNSRLLF.